This T cell receptor (beta chain) is drawn from a study of blood T cells in healthy people across ages. A sample-barcoded 5' primer and a J-beta primer mix were used in a second PCR of roughly 7 to 11 cycles. From the 5' RACE reads, TCRdb called clonotypes with MiXCR, one entry per CDR3 protein. Counted here are about 840,000 distinct CDR3 sequences, about 27% occurring once; the ten biggest clones make up roughly 10%. Trimming pared 1 base from V and 6 bases from J, leaving 9 bases between. This CDR3 contains 13 residues. Germline V gives CDR1 MGHDK, CDR2 SYGVNS. These data were likewise used in another study, on T cells of mothers and their children. This second report adds: In each mother, TCR beta CDR3 reads exceeded 9.5 million; in each child, they numbered approximately 3 million.

The genes are TRBV25-1 and TRBJ1-1, with a tentative D call TRBD1 (6 bases). This clonotype was obtained from a woman aged 35 to 49 in good health. Specimen: blood. Written as DNA, the CDR3 is TGTGCCAGCAGTGAATTCTACAGGGCTGAAGCTTTCTTT. It codes for CASSEFYRAEAFF.